A selection of T cell receptor beta chains follows, all from one sample in a study of T cells in Graves' hyperthyroidism and ophthalmopathy. TCRdb fed the multiplex PCR reads into MiXCR, producing one record per CDR3 protein. This table has more than 450,000 distinct CDR3 sequences, nearly 20% appearing once. Sequencing input: blood. The receptors originated from a man between 40 and 49 years old with Graves' ophthalmopathy. The CDR3 runs from the conserved cysteine through the conserved F or W. The D gene is left open where the match is weak. Clone size, where shown, is once, few, many, or a class for clones that have expanded.

D	V	size	J	length	CDR3	DNA
NA	TRBV12-3/TRBV12-4	many	TRBJ1-1	14	CASSLRTRNTEAFF	TGTGCCAGCAGTTTAAGAACCAGAAACACTGAAGCTTTCTTT
TRBD1	TRBV5-8	NA	TRBJ2-3	16	CASSLTGTGGMDTQYF	TGTGCCAGCAGCTTGACTGGGACAGGGGGCATGGATACGCAGTATTTT
NA	TRBV29-1	NA	TRBJ1-1	12	CSVGKEYTEAFF	TGCAGCGTTGGAAAGGAATACACTGAAGCTTTCTTT
NA	TRBV5-1	few	TRBJ2-2	15	CASSLALAITGELFF	TGCGCCAGCAGCTTGGCCCTAGCTATCACCGGGGAGCTGTTTTTT
NA	TRBV30	many	TRBJ1-1	13	CAWSVGWNTEAFF	TGTGCCTGGAGTGTAGGGTGGAACACTGAAGCTTTCTTT
NA	TRBV7-9	few	TRBJ2-1	16	CASSPVRGGINNEQFF	TGTGCCAGCAGCCCAGTAAGGGGCGGGATAAACAATGAGCAGTTCTTC
NA	TRBV11-3	many	TRBJ2-1	14	CASSPTYREHEQFF	TGTGCCAGCAGCCCGACGTACAGGGAACATGAGCAGTTCTTC
TRBD1	TRBV2	many	TRBJ2-3	14	CASSEGASADTQYF	TGTGCCAGCAGCGAGGGGGCCTCAGCAGATACGCAGTATTTT
TRBD1	TRBV20-1	few	TRBJ1-5	13	CSASRGPNQPQHF	TGCAGTGCTAGCAGGGGGCCCAATCAGCCCCAGCATTTT
NA	TRBV12-3/TRBV12-4	many	TRBJ1-2	14	CASSRGVWNYGYTF	TGTGCCAGCAGCAGAGGGGTCTGGAACTATGGCTACACCTTC
NA	TRBV7-2	few	TRBJ1-5	15	CASKDRTASNQPQHF	TGTGCCAGCAAGGACAGAACAGCTAGCAATCAGCCCCAGCATTTT
NA	TRBV15	NA	TRBJ1-1	12	CATSRDRIEAFF	TGTGCCACCAGCAGAGACAGAATTGAAGCTTTCTTT
NA	TRBV12-3/TRBV12-4	NA	TRBJ1-5	14	CASSPTSKNQPQHF	TGTGCCAGCAGTCCGACAAGCAAGAATCAGCCCCAGCATTTT
TRBD1	TRBV28	NA	TRBJ2-7	15	CASSATGTGDYEQYF	TGTGCCAGCAGTGCAACCGGGACAGGGGACTACGAGCAGTACTTC
NA	TRBV27	many	TRBJ1-1	15	CASSNHAGTFAEAFF	TGTGCCAGCAGTAACCACGCGGGGACTTTCGCTGAAGCTTTCTTT
TRBD2	TRBV29-1	NA	TRBJ2-7	13	CSVRAGPSYEQYF	TGCAGCGTTAGAGCGGGGCCCTCCTACGAGCAGTACTTC
NA	TRBV18	many	TRBJ2-1	15	CASSPGRSSYNEQFF	TGTGCCAGCTCACCCGGGAGAAGTTCCTACAATGAGCAGTTCTTC
NA	TRBV2	NA	TRBJ2-7	16	CASSQIYGLATYEQYF	TGTGCCAGCAGCCAAATATACGGGCTGGCCACCTACGAGCAGTACTTC
NA	TRBV4-1	NA	TRBJ2-7	14	CASSQALLESEQYF	TGCGCCAGCAGCCAAGCCCTACTAGAAAGCGAGCAGTACTTC
NA	TRBV24-1	NA	TRBJ2-2	14	CATTGESGTGELFF	TGTGCCACCACAGGGGAATCGGGCACCGGGGAGCTGTTTTTT
TRBD2	TRBV11-2	few	TRBJ2-7	14	CASSRGLASYEQYF	TGTGCCAGTAGTAGGGGACTAGCGTCCTACGAGCAGTACTTC
NA	TRBV19	NA	TRBJ2-3	12	CASSKGRDTQYF	TGTGCCAGTAGTAAAGGACGAGATACGCAGTATTTT
NA	TRBV10-3	NA	TRBJ2-3	14	CAISEPPNSDTQYF	TGTGCCATCAGTGAGCCCCCTAATTCCGATACGCAGTATTTT
NA	TRBV12-3/TRBV12-4	NA	TRBJ2-7	14	CASRPSSGSNEQYF	TGTGCCAGCAGACCTTCTTCTGGCAGCAACGAGCAGTACTTC
NA	TRBV5-1	NA	TRBJ2-2	16	CASSRGGSANTGELFF	TGCGCCAGCAGCCGAGGGGGGTCAGCGAACACCGGGGAGCTGTTTTTT
NA	TRBV4-1	few	TRBJ2-1	14	CASSLRGRRDEQFF	TGCGCCAGCAGCCTAAGGGGAAGAAGGGATGAGCAGTTCTTC
TRBD2	TRBV24-1	many	TRBJ2-5	14	CATSDHRLAETQYF	TGTGCCACCAGTGATCATAGACTAGCGGAGACCCAGTACTTC
TRBD1	TRBV6-1	few	TRBJ1-4	21	CASSEAKGDRVWGGSNEKLFF	TGTGCCAGCAGTGAAGCCAAGGGAGACAGGGTCTGGGGAGGGAGTAATGAAAAACTGTTTTTT
NA	TRBV4-1	NA	TRBJ2-2	17	CASSQETGASNTGELFF	TGCGCCAGCAGCCAAGAGACCGGGGCCAGTAACACCGGGGAGCTGTTTTTT
TRBD2	TRBV7-8	many	TRBJ2-7	15	CASSLGGRASNEQYF	TGTGCCAGCAGCTTAGGCGGGAGGGCCTCAAACGAGCAGTACTTC
TRBD1	TRBV7-6	many	TRBJ2-2	17	CASSLRRRQGPTGELFF	TGTGCCAGCAGCTTAAGACGGAGACAGGGGCCCACCGGGGAGCTGTTTTTT
NA	TRBV18	few	TRBJ2-2	14	CASSPPNYTGELFF	TGTGCCAGCTCACCACCCAATTACACCGGGGAGCTGTTTTTT
NA	TRBV28	many	TRBJ1-1	11	CASSLSGRAFF	TGTGCCAGCAGTTTGTCCGGGAGAGCTTTCTTT
NA	TRBV20-1	few	TRBJ2-1	15	CSAGVWDNSYNEQFF	TGCAGTGCTGGAGTTTGGGACAACTCCTACAATGAGCAGTTCTTC
NA	TRBV5-1	NA	TRBJ2-7	15	CASSLRGLKENEQYF	TGCGCCAGCAGCTTGAGGGGCTTGAAGGAAAACGAGCAGTACTTC
NA	TRBV9	NA	TRBJ1-4	14	CASSVEGRSEKLFF	TGTGCCAGCAGCGTAGAGGGGCGAAGTGAAAAACTGTTTTTT
NA	TRBV6-5	NA	TRBJ1-1	13	CASSYLRGPPAFF	TGTGCCAGCAGTTACTTAAGGGGTCCCCCTGCTTTCTTT
NA	TRBV6-1	NA	TRBJ2-3	15	CASSPAGPRTDAQYF	TGTGCCAGCAGCCCCGCAGGGCCCCGCACAGATGCGCAGTATTTT
TRBD2	TRBV7-9	many	TRBJ2-7	14	CASSSSGARYEQYF	TGTGCCAGCAGCTCCAGCGGGGCGAGGTACGAGCAGTACTTC
NA	TRBV6-5	NA	TRBJ1-2	13	CASSSNANHGYTF	TGTGCCAGCAGTTCGAACGCTAACCATGGCTACACCTTC
NA	TRBV20-1	NA	TRBJ2-3	15	CSVKRRDTSTDTQYF	TGCAGTGTAAAGCGCAGGGATACAAGCACAGATACGCAGTATTTT
NA	TRBV4-1	few	TRBJ2-3	12	CASSQESYTQYF	TGCGCCAGCAGCCAAGAATCGTATACGCAGTATTTT
NA	TRBV5-1	few	TRBJ2-3	15	CASLRLGTSTDTQYF	TGCGCCAGCCTTCGGCTCGGTACTAGCACAGATACGCAGTATTTT
NA	TRBV5-6	many	TRBJ1-6	14	CASSLGQWDSPLHF	TGTGCCAGCAGCCTGGGACAATGGGATTCACCCCTCCACTTT
TRBD2	TRBV27	NA	TRBJ2-5	15	CASSFVGGDQETQYF	TGTGCCAGCAGTTTTGTGGGAGGGGATCAAGAGACCCAGTACTTC
NA	TRBV27	many	TRBJ2-7	14	CASSLGGISYEQYF	TGTGCCAGCAGTTTAGGAGGGATATCCTACGAGCAGTACTTC
NA	TRBV12-3/TRBV12-4	few	TRBJ1-1	15	CASTQTYPGNTEAFF	TGTGCCAGCACCCAAACATACCCGGGGAACACTGAAGCTTTCTTT
TRBD2	TRBV5-6	NA	TRBJ2-7	15	CASSLLARTSYEQYF	TGTGCCAGCAGCTTACTAGCGCGTACCTCCTACGAGCAGTACTTC
TRBD2	TRBV5-4	NA	TRBJ2-2	17	CASSLKRERPRTGELFF	TGTGCCAGCAGCTTGAAGCGGGAGAGGCCGCGCACCGGGGAGCTGTTTTTT
NA	TRBV10-3	NA	TRBJ2-5	13	CAISWRDQETQYF	TGTGCCATCAGTTGGAGGGACCAAGAGACCCAGTACTTC
TRBD2	TRBV11-2	NA	TRBJ2-5	16	CASSRGTTSVRETQYF	TGTGCCAGCAGTCGGGGGACTACTAGTGTCCGAGAGACCCAGTACTTC
TRBD2	TRBV11-2	NA	TRBJ2-1	19	CASGYPPTGTSGSNDEQFF	TGTGCCAGCGGATACCCCCCTACCGGGACTAGCGGGAGCAACGATGAGCAGTTCTTC
TRBD2	TRBV29-1	many	TRBJ2-1	15	CSVVFLAGGKWEQFF	TGCAGCGTTGTTTTCCTAGCGGGAGGGAAATGGGAGCAGTTCTTC
TRBD2	TRBV7-8	many	TRBJ2-5	17	CASSSTAPGLAGETQYF	TGTGCCAGCAGCTCGACTGCCCCGGGACTAGCGGGAGAGACCCAGTACTTC
TRBD1	TRBV5-1	NA	TRBJ1-2	16	CASSLNPDRELYGYTF	TGCGCCAGCAGCCTCAACCCCGACAGGGAACTTTATGGCTACACCTTC
TRBD2	TRBV30	few	TRBJ2-7	15	CAWTILGSGSYEQYF	TGTGCCTGGACAATCCTGGGTAGCGGGAGCTACGAGCAGTACTTC
NA	TRBV27	few	TRBJ2-7	16	CASSSWGGGAGYEQYF	TGTGCCAGCTCCTCGTGGGGGGGGGGCGCCGGGTACGAGCAGTACTTC